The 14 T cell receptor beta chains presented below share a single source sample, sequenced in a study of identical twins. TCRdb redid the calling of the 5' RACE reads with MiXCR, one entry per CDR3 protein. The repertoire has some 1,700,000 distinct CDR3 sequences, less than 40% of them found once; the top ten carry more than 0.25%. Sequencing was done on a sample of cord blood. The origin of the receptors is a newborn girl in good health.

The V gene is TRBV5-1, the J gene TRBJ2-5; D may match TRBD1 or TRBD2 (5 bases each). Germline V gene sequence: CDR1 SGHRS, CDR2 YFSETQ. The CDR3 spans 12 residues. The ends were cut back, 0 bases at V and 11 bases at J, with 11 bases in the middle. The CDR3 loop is CASSLEVREQYF. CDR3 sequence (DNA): TGCGCCAGCAGCTTGGAGGTCAGGGAGCAGTACTTC. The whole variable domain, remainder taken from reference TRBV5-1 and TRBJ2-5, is KAGVTQTPRYLIKTRGQQVTLSCSPISGHRSVSWYQQTPGQGLQFLFEYFSETQRNKGNFPGRFSGRQFSNSRSEMNVSTLELGDSALYLCASSLEVREQYFGPGTRLLVL.

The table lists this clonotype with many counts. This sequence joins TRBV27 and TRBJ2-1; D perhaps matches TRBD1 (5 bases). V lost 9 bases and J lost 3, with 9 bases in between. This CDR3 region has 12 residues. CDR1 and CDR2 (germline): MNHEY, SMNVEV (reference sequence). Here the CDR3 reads CASSDIYNEQFF. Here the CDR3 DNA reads TGTGCCAGTTCGGACATCTACAATGAGCAGTTCTTC.

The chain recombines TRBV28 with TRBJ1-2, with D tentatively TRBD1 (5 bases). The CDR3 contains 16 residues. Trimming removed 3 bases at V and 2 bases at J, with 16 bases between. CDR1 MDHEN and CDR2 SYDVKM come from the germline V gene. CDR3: CASSFVGAGNNYGYTF. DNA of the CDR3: TGTGCCAGCAGTTTCGTCGGGGCAGGGAACAACTATGGCTACACCTTC.

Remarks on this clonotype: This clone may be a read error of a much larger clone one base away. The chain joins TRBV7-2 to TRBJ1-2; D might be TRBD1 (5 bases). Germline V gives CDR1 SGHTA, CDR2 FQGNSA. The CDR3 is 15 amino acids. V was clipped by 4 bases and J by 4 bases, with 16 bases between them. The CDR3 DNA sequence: TGTGCCAGCAGCTCAACCAGGGTGATCAGCTATGGCTACACCTTC. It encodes CASSSTRVISYGYTF.

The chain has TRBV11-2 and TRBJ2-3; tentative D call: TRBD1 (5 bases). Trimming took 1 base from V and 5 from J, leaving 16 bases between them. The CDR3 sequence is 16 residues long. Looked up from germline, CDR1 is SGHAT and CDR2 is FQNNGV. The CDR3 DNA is TGTGCCAGCAGCTTAGTGACGTTGTGGGGCAGAGATACGCAGTATTTT. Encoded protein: CASSLVTLWGRDTQYF.

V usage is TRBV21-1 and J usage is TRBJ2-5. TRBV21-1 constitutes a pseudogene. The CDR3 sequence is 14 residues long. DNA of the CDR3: TGTGCCAGCAGCCCCACGACGTTCCAAGAGACCCAGTACTTC. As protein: CASSPTTFQETQYF.

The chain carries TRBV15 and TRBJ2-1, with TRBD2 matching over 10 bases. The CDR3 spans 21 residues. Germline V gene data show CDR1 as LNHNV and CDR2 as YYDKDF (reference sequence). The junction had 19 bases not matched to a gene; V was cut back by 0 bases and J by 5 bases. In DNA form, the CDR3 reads TGTGCCACCAGCAGAGATTGGGTACTAGCGGGAATGCCCGGACAAAACAATGAGCAGTTCTTC. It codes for CATSRDWVLAGMPGQNNEQFF.

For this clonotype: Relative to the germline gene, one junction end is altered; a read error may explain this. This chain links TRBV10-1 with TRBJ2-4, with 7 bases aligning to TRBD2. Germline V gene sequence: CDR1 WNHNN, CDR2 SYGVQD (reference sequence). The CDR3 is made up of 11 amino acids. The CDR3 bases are TGCGCCAGCAGTGAGCTCGGACTAGTCAGCTTC. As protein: CASSELGLVSF.

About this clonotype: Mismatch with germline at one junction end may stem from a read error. The CDR3 region has the DNA TGTGCCGGCAGGTCGACTAACACCCGATCCAATGAGCAGTTCTTC. Amino acids: CAGRSTNTRSNEQFF. The chain joins TRBV2 to TRBJ2-1, with D maybe TRBD2 (5 bases). CDR3 length equals 15 residues. The germline V gene encodes CDR1 SNHLY and CDR2 FYNNEI.

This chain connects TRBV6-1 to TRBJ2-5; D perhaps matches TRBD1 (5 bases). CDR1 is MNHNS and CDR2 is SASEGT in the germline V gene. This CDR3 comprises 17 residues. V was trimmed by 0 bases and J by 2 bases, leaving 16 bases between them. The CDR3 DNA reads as TGTGCCAGCAGTGAAGCGGTATCAGGGAAGGTGCAAGAGACCCAGTACTTC. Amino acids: CASSEAVSGKVQETQYF.

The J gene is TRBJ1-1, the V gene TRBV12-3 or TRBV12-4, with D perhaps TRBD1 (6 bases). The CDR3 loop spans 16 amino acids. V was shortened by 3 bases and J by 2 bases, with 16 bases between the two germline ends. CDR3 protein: CASSFLPGTPNTEAFF. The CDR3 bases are TGTGCCAGCAGTTTTTTGCCCGGGACACCCAACACTGAAGCTTTCTTT.

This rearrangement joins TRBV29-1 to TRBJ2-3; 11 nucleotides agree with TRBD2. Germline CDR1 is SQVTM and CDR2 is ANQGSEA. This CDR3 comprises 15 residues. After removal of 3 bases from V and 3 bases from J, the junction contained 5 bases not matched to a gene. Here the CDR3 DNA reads TGCAGCGTTGACGGTAGCGGGGGGGCTACAGATACGCAGTATTTT. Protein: CSVDGSGGATDTQYF.

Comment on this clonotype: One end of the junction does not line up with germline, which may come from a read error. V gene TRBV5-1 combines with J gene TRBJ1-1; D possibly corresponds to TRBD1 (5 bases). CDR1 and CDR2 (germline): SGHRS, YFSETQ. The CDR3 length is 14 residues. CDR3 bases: TGCGCCGGCAGCTTGGCCCTAGGGGCCACTGAAGCTTTCTTT. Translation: CAGSLALGATEAFF.

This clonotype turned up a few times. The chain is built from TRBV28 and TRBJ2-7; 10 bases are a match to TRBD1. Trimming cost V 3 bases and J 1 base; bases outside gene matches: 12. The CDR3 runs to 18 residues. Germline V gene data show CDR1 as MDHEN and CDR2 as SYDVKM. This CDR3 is CASSFPTSTGGLSYEQYF. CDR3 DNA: TGTGCCAGCAGTTTCCCAACCTCGACAGGGGGCCTTTCCTACGAGCAGTACTTC.